Here is one TCR beta chain with its context. This sample was included in a study of cytomegalovirus exposure and HLA in healthy donors. 13 Jbeta primers and 60 Vbeta primers were used for the PCR. Using immunoSEQ multiplex PCR, the repertoire was profiled, and TCRdb retains in-frame clones only, with some absent. Of 90,000 to 130,000 clones in the sample, approximately 83% are singletons; the top ten hold about 1.8%. Germline V gene data show CDR1 as MGHDK and CDR2 as SYGVNS. The CDR3 extends over 16 amino acids. V shed 4 bases, J shed 2 bases, and the junction held 8 bases outside the gene matches. Sequences were obtained from PBMCs. The TCR sequence derives from a man aged 35-49 years in good health and CMV-seronegative. This chain joins TRBV25-1 and TRBJ1-5; 7 positions agree with TRBD1. The CDR3 coding sequence is TGTGCCAGCAGTGCCCATACAGGGGATGGCAATCAGCCCCAGCATTTT. Translating it yields CASSAHTGDGNQPQHF.